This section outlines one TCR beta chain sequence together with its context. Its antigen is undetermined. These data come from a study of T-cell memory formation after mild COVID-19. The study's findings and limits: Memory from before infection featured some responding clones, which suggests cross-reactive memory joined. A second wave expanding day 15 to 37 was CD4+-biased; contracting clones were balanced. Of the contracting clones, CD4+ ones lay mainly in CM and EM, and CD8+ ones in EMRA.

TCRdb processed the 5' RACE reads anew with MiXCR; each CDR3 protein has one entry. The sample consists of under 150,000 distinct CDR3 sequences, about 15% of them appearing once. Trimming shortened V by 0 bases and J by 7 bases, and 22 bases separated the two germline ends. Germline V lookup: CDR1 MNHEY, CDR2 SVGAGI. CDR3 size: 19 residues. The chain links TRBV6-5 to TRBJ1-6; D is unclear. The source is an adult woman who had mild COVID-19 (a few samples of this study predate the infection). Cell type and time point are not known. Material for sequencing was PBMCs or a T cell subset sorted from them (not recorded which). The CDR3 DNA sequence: TGTGCCAGCAGTTACTCGGAGGGTAACACCCTTGGCCCCAATTCACCCCTCCACTTT. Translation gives CASSYSEGNTLGPNSPLHF.